This TCR beta chain was sequenced in a study of glioma-infiltrating T cells. Trimming shortened V by 1 base and J by 2 bases, and 9 bases separated the two germline ends. The length of the CDR3 is 14 residues. Germline assignment: CDR1 LGHNA and CDR2 YSLEER. The iRepertoire nested amplicon-rescue multiplex PCR amplified TCR alpha and beta CDR3s from RNA. MiXCR, run by TCRdb on the multiplex PCR reads, gives a single entry per CDR3 protein. The top ten hold around 18% of the sample, which has about 140,000 distinct CDR3 sequences, 30% to 40% seen once. Sequencing was performed on glioma tissue, nonneoplastic brain tissue, or PBMCs (not recorded which). The TCR originated in a human donor with low-grade glioma or glioblastoma, undergoing nonglioma brain surgery, or in good health (not recorded which). V gene TRBV4-3 combines with J gene TRBJ2-7; the D gene is possibly TRBD1 (6 bases). CDR3 residues: CASSQAPGAYEQYF. The DNA for the CDR3 is TGCGCCAGCAGCCAAGCCCCAGGGGCCTACGAGCAGTACTTC.